This entry is about one TCR beta chain. As handled by the study authors: Nucleated cell number was recorded as an estimate derived from reference gene primer amplification. TCRdb keeps only in-frame clones here, not all; method: immunoSEQ multiplex PCR. From that table come the V and J calls and clone size; the DNA was used to work out D and trimming. The repertoire has 180,000 or so clones, around 82% of them found once; the top ten carry 0.95% to 1.5%. The source of the sample is a study of blood T cell repertoires in COVID-19. Study background: COVID-19 samples collected from the United States, Italy and Spain covered acute and convalescent phases. Sample material is recorded as cDNA or gDNA derived from T cells, B-cell-depleted T cells, or PBMCs.

Per the germline V gene, CDR1 is MNHEY and CDR2 is SVGAGI. V was clipped by 8 bases and J by 2 bases, with 13 bases between them. The CDR3 spans 13 residues. The material sequenced was peripheral blood. The J gene is TRBJ2-7, the V gene TRBV6-5; no definite D call. This sequence was found in a man aged 55 to 70 who had recovered from COVID-19. CDR3 sequence (DNA): TGTGCCAGCCAGGATGGCAACACCTACGAGCAGTACTTC. Translation gives CASQDGNTYEQYF.